This T cell receptor (beta chain) was recorded in a study of human T cells and chemical hapten exposure. Overall study context: Donors were sensitized with 2% DPC on the upper inner arm.

This clonotype was seen at least ten times. Each CDR3 protein is one row after TCRdb ran MiXCR on the RACE reads. The sample has 45,000 to 70,000 distinct CDR3 sequences, 9.3% seen once. Germline lookup yields CDR1 GTSNPN and CDR2 SVGIG (reference sequence). The ends were cut back, 0 bases at V and 8 bases at J, with 13 bases in the middle. This CDR3 is 13 amino acids long. Noted time point: patch test 1, 2 weeks after DPC sensitization. Treatment specified: therapeutic diphenylcyclopropenone sensitization with weekly scalp DPC. This sequence originates from a woman aged 40 to 50 with alopecia areata. Some clones in this sample may be carry-over from other donors' samples. The V and J genes are TRBV30 and TRBJ1-2, with D possibly TRBD1 on 5 matching bases. The starting material was whole blood, obtained in connection with sensitization to the hapten diphenylcyclopropenone (DPC). CDR3 nucleotide sequence: TGTGCCTGGAGTGTACACGGGGGGACGGGCTACACCTTC. It yields the protein CAWSVHGGTGYTF.